This T cell receptor beta chain was identified in a study of regulatory T cells in long-lasting Graves disease. The CDR3 contains 18 residues. CDR1 SGHDT and CDR2 YYEEEE come from the germline V gene. Trimming removed 2 bases at V and 2 bases at J, with 22 bases between. CDR3-region Arm-PCR and iRepertoire HTBI primers produced the TCR beta libraries. MiXCR, applied by TCRdb to the multiplex PCR reads, yields one record per CDR3 protein. The table lists 360,000 or so distinct CDR3 sequences, approximately 23% of them singletons, with approximately 27% in the top ten. The time point: persistent/refractory GD, antithyroid drugs over 5 years with positive TRAb. The TCR library used RNA extracted from PBMCs.

The sequence derives from a woman aged 40 to 50 with Graves disease. Sequencing used peripheral blood mononuclear cells (PBMCs), obtained when the disease was refractory, from a patient treated with antithyroid drugs. The V gene is TRBV5-6, the J gene TRBJ2-5; no reliable D call. CDR3 DNA: TGTGCCAGCAGCTTAACAAAATCGAGCGTCCATTATCAAGAGACCCAGTACTTC. Its protein is CASSLTKSSVHYQETQYF.